A single sample is the source of the 31 T cell receptor beta chains below, sequenced in a study of cytomegalovirus exposure and HLA in healthy donors. TCRdb's copy holds only in-frame clones and misses some; the assay was immunoSEQ multiplex PCR. The sample holds fewer than 100,000 clones, approximately 95% seen once. Sequencing input: PBMCs. The receptors derive from a woman aged 18 to 35 in good health and CMV-seronegative.

The V call is TRBV19, the J call TRBJ1-6, with D unclear. Germline V lookup: CDR1 LNHDA, CDR2 SQIVND (reference sequence). Trimming removed 7 bases from V and 7 bases from J, with 14 bases in between. The CDR3 contains 14 residues. The CDR3 protein is CASNGLKRNSPLHF. Written as DNA, the CDR3 is TGTGCCAGTAATGGCTTGAAGCGGAATTCACCCCTCCACTTT.

The gene calls are TRBV19 and TRBJ1-5; D not certain. Trimming took off 9 bases at V and 0 bases at J, with 15 bases between the two ends. This CDR3 has 15 amino acids. Germline V CDR1 and CDR2: LNHDA, SQIVND (reference sequence). Here the CDR3 DNA reads TGTGCCAGCCGACGGGGAAGCTATAGCAATCAGCCCCAGCATTTT. This sequence encodes CASRRGSYSNQPQHF.

The rearrangement uses TRBV4-1 and TRBJ2-4; D is ambiguous. Trimming stripped 0 bases from V and 0 bases from J, with 9 bases between. This CDR3 region has 16 residues. CDR1 MGHRA and CDR2 YSYEKL come from the germline V gene. As DNA, the CDR3 is TGCGCCAGCAGCCAAGATCACCCACTAGCCAAAAACATTCAGTACTTC. Translating it yields CASSQDHPLAKNIQYF.

This clone showed up just once. The V gene is TRBV4-1, the J gene TRBJ2-1, with D possibly being TRBD2 (7 bases). The V end was cut by 0 bases, the J end by 4 bases, with 19 bases between. Per the germline V gene, CDR1 is MGHRA and CDR2 is YSYEKL. The CDR3 sequence is 18 residues long. The CDR3 loop is CASSQEAGATSIYNEQFF. The CDR3 DNA reads TGCGCCAGCAGCCAAGAGGCGGGGGCCACCAGTATATACAATGAGCAGTTCTTC.

The rearrangement uses TRBV15 and TRBJ1-1, with D hard to call. CDR3 length: 11 amino acids. The V and J ends lost 3 bases and 11 bases respectively, with 10 bases between them. Germline CDR1 reads LNHNV; CDR2 reads YYDKDF (reference sequence). Written as DNA, the CDR3 is TGTGCCACCAGCAGGGGCGGGTCGGCTTTCTTT. As protein: CATSRGGSAFF.

The chain couples TRBV5-5 to TRBJ2-7, with 11 bases lining up with TRBD1. V dropped 5 bases and J dropped 3; count of bases not matched to a gene: 7. The CDR3 totals 15 residues. CDR1 and CDR2 (germline): SGHKS, YYEKEE (reference sequence). For the CDR3, the DNA is TGTGCCAGCAGGTCCGGACAGGGGGCGTACTACGAGCAGTACTTC. Protein product: CASRSGQGAYYEQYF.

The CDR3 loop is CASRLQGVTYGYTF. CDR3 sequence (DNA): TGTGCCAGTAGACTTCAGGGGGTAACGTATGGCTACACCTTC. V is TRBV19 and J is TRBJ1-2, with 7 bases fitting TRBD1. J was trimmed by 5 bases and V by 6 bases; bases with no gene match: 9. The CDR3 spans 14 residues. From germline, CDR1 is LNHDA and CDR2 SQIVND (reference sequence).

The CDR3 DNA follows: TGTGCCAGCAGTTGGACAGGGGTTGATACTGAAGCTTTCTTT. It encodes CASSWTGVDTEAFF. The V call is TRBV27, the J call TRBJ1-1; 9 bases map to TRBD1. CDR1 is MNHEY and CDR2 is SMNVEV in the germline V gene (reference sequence). The CDR3 runs 14 residues. V trimming: 4 bases; J trimming: 5 bases; junction bases outside the gene matches: 5.

This clone was seen just once. The chain links TRBV5-1 to TRBJ1-2; D is perhaps TRBD1 (6 bases). This CDR3 is built from 14 residues. Trimming took 0 bases from V and 5 from J, leaving 11 bases between them. Germline V gene lookup returns CDR1 SGHRS and CDR2 YFSETQ. The CDR3 protein is CASSLAAGDYGYTF. CDR3 in DNA: TGCGCCAGCAGCTTGGCAGCAGGGGATTATGGCTACACCTTC.

The V gene is TRBV11-3, the J gene TRBJ2-5, with 9 positions matching TRBD1. V was clipped by 5 bases and J by 3 bases; unmatched bases: 4. CDR1 and CDR2 (germline): SGHNT, YENEEA. The CDR3 runs 14 residues. The CDR3 DNA reads TGTGCCAGCAGCCAACGGACAGGGGAAGAGACCCAGTACTTC. Translation gives CASSQRTGEETQYF.

The gene calls are TRBV4-3 and TRBJ2-1; 9 bases align to TRBD1. This CDR3 is built from 16 residues. After removal of 4 bases from V and 6 bases from J, the junction contained 10 bases not matched to a gene. Germline CDR1 and CDR2: LGHNA and YSLEER. Written as DNA, the CDR3 is TGCGCCAGCAGCCTCACCGCCGGGACAGGGTTCAATGAGCAGTTCTTC. As protein: CASSLTAGTGFNEQFF.

This rearrangement joins TRBV19 to TRBJ2-6; possible D gene TRBD2, 5 bases. Germline CDR1 reads LNHDA; CDR2 reads SQIVND (reference sequence). Trimming cost V 1 base and J 0 bases, with 7 bases left between them. The CDR3 is 16 amino acids. CDR3 sequence reads: CASSIARVSGANVLTF. In DNA form, the CDR3 reads TGTGCCAGTAGTATAGCGCGGGTCTCTGGGGCCAACGTCCTGACTTTC.

This chain uses TRBV7-9 with TRBJ2-2; weak D call: TRBD1 (6 bases). In germline, CDR1 is SEHNR, CDR2 FQNEAQ (reference sequence). Trimming cost V 5 bases and J 5 bases, with 18 bases left between them. The CDR3 runs 16 residues. The CDR3 DNA follows: TGTGCCAGCAGCGCCCGGGACACCTTAAGAACCGGGGAGCTGTTTTTT. Translation gives CASSARDTLRTGELFF.

The rearrangement uses TRBV6-4 and TRBJ2-2, with D perhaps matching TRBD1 (5 bases). Deletions cut 8 bases from V and 0 bases from J, with 7 bases between. This CDR3 comprises 13 residues. Germline assignment: CDR1 MRHNA and CDR2 SNTAGT. The CDR3: CASRQTNTGELFF. CDR3 sequence (DNA): TGTGCCAGCCGACAGACGAACACCGGGGAGCTGTTTTTT.

This chain uses TRBV5-5 with TRBJ2-3; 9 bases match TRBD2. CDR3 length: 16 residues. Germline V lookup: CDR1 SGHKS, CDR2 YYEKEE (reference sequence). With 0 bases clipped from V and 3 bases from J, the junction kept 5 bases outside the gene matches. The CDR3 loop is CASSLERTSVTDTQYF. The CDR3 DNA is TGTGCCAGCAGCTTGGAACGGACTAGCGTTACAGATACGCAGTATTTT.

The chain carries TRBV5-1 and TRBJ2-1, with D perhaps matching TRBD1 (6 bases). The CDR3 spans 13 residues. The ends were cut back, 4 bases at V and 8 bases at J, with 13 bases in the middle. Germline values: CDR1 SGHRS, CDR2 YFSETQ. The CDR3 DNA is TGCGCCAGCAGCACAGGGTTAACCCATGAGCAGTTCTTC. It is translated as CASSTGLTHEQFF. Full variable domain (missing parts from reference TRBV5-1 and TRBJ2-1): KAGVTQTPRYLIKTRGQQVTLSCSPISGHRSVSWYQQTPGQGLQFLFEYFSETQRNKGNFPGRFSGRQFSNSRSEMNVSTLELGDSALYLCASSTGLTHEQFFGPGTRLTVL.

The rearrangement links TRBV6-5 to TRBJ1-1; weak D call: TRBD1 (6 bases). This CDR3 spans 16 amino acids. Germline CDR1 is MNHEY and CDR2 is SVGAGI. The ends were cut back, 0 bases at V and 2 bases at J, with 13 bases in the middle. The CDR3 region is CASSYSGLGGNTEAFF. CDR3 bases: TGTGCCAGCAGTTACTCAGGGTTAGGGGGAAACACTGAAGCTTTCTTT.

The chain uses TRBV6-5 and TRBJ1-1; weak D call: TRBD1 (5 bases). The CDR3 is 11 residues long. Trimming pared 5 bases from V and 10 bases from J, leaving 11 bases between. Germline assignment: CDR1 MNHEY and CDR2 SVGAGI. In DNA, the CDR3 is TGTGCCAGCAGTCAGGCAGGGTCAGCTTTCTTT. It codes for CASSQAGSAFF.

The CDR3 DNA reads TGTGCCAGCAGCTCGCTAGAGCGGCAAGATACGCAGTATTTT. Amino acids: CASSSLERQDTQYF. The rearrangement uses TRBV7-2 and TRBJ2-3; D perhaps matches TRBD2 (5 bases). This CDR3 is 14 amino acids long. The germline V and J ends were trimmed by 4 bases and 5 bases, with 13 bases remaining between them. Germline V lookup: CDR1 SGHTA, CDR2 FQGNSA. The variable domain in full, completed from reference TRBV7-2 and TRBJ2-3, reads GAGVSQSPSNKVTEKGKDVELRCDPISGHTALYWYRQSLGQGLEFLIYFQGNSAPDKSGLPSDRFSAERTGGSVSTLTIQRTQQEDSAVYLCASSSLERQDTQYFGPGTRLTVL.

The CDR3 region is CASSLVGAEAFF. The DNA of the CDR3 is TGTGCCAGCAGTTTAGTTGGAGCTGAAGCTTTCTTT. This chain uses TRBV27 with TRBJ1-1; D is unresolved. Germline values: CDR1 MNHEY, CDR2 SMNVEV (reference sequence). The CDR3 extends over 12 amino acids. Trimming left V 2 bases short and J 6 bases short, with 7 bases between.

The V and J genes are TRBV11-1 and TRBJ2-3; 8 positions match TRBD2. Germline values: CDR1 SGHAT, CDR2 FQDESV (reference sequence). The ends lost 4 bases at V and 5 bases at J; junction bases unmatched: 14. This CDR3 has 17 amino acids. The CDR3 reads CASSSPSGLRSLDTQYF. As DNA, the CDR3 is TGTGCCAGCAGCTCTCCTAGCGGGTTACGCTCTCTAGATACGCAGTATTTT.

The CDR3 protein is CATSGRTGAGSPLHF. As DNA, the CDR3 is TGTGCCACCAGCGGAAGGACAGGGGCCGGTTCACCCCTCCACTTT. The V and J genes are TRBV15 and TRBJ1-6, with 9 bases matching TRBD1. With V trimmed by 5 bases and J by 9 bases, 8 bases remained unmatched. CDR3 size: 15 residues. Per germline, CDR1 LNHNV and CDR2 YYDKDF (reference sequence).

V and J are TRBV6-5 and TRBJ2-1, with 8 bases aligning to TRBD1. The germline gives CDR1 MNHEY, CDR2 SVGAGI. CDR3 length: 15 amino acids. V trimming: 5 bases; J trimming: 3 bases; junction bases outside the gene matches: 6. This CDR3 is CASSRQGRDYNEQFF. The CDR3 nucleotides are TGTGCCAGCAGTCGACAGGGGCGAGACTACAATGAGCAGTTCTTC.

V and J are TRBV4-1 and TRBJ1-5, with D tentatively TRBD1 (5 bases). The V gene's germline CDR1 is MGHRA and CDR2 YSYEKL. This CDR3 comprises 14 residues. Between the trimmed V and J ends, which lost 7 bases and 5 bases, there was a span of 15 bases. The CDR3 spells CASTLTANYQPQHF. CDR3 nucleotide sequence: TGCGCCAGCACTCTGACAGCGAATTATCAGCCCCAGCATTTT.

This chain links TRBV11-3 with TRBJ2-7; the D is unclear. The V gene's germline CDR1 is SGHNT and CDR2 YENEEA. The ends were cut back, 4 bases at V and 3 bases at J, with 4 bases in the middle. The CDR3 totals 11 residues. CDR3 protein: CASSSGYEQYF. CDR3 nucleotides: TGTGCCAGCAGCTCGGGCTACGAGCAGTACTTC.

The rearrangement joins TRBV7-9 to TRBJ1-3; 9 bases line up with TRBD1. Germline CDR1 is SEHNR and CDR2 is FQNEAQ (reference sequence). Trimming removed 5 bases from V and 4 bases from J; junction bases left unmatched: 6. The CDR3 sequence is 15 residues long. In DNA, the CDR3 is TGTGCCAGCAGCCCACAGGGGGCGCGGGGAAACACCATATATTTT. Amino acids: CASSPQGARGNTIYF.

The J gene is TRBJ1-1, the V gene TRBV4-2; D gene unclear. Germline assignment: CDR1 LGHNA and CDR2 YNFKEQ. The ends were cut back, 1 base at V and 5 bases at J, with 17 bases in the middle. CDR3 length equals 16 residues. CDR3 sequence: CASSQGLFSSETEAFF. The CDR3, as DNA: TGTGCCAGCAGCCAAGGCCTTTTCAGTTCCGAAACTGAAGCTTTCTTT.

This clone came up once. V gene TRBV28 combines with J gene TRBJ2-7; TRBD1 agrees at 7 bases. Germline CDR1 and CDR2: MDHEN and SYDVKM. The CDR3 runs to 13 residues. The V and J ends lost 6 bases and 3 bases, in that order; junction bases with no gene match: 5. CDR3 in DNA: TGTGCCAGCAGCCAGGACAGGTACTACGAGCAGTACTTC. It is translated as CASSQDRYYEQYF.

J is TRBJ1-5 and V is TRBV7-9, with D uncertain. Trimming removed 5 bases at V and 7 bases at J, with 15 bases between. Germline lookup yields CDR1 SEHNR and CDR2 FQNEAQ (reference sequence). This CDR3 has 14 amino acids. The CDR3 region is CASSPGHPGQPQHF. In DNA, the CDR3 is TGTGCCAGCAGCCCCGGTCACCCGGGGCAGCCCCAGCATTTT.

V usage is TRBV9 and J usage is TRBJ2-7; 7 nucleotides align to TRBD1. Trimming took 0 bases from V and 4 from J; bases not matched to a gene: 13. The germline CDR1 and CDR2 sequences are SGDLS and YYNGEE. The CDR3 is made up of 17 amino acids. Written as DNA, the CDR3 is TGTGCCAGCAGCGTAGATCCGCCAGGGGGATTATTTTACGAGCAGTACTTC. Its translation is CASSVDPPGGLFYEQYF.

The chain employs TRBV7-9 and TRBJ2-1, with 8 bases fitting TRBD2. CDR1 and CDR2 from the germline V gene are SEHNR and FQNEAQ (reference sequence). The CDR3 totals 17 residues. The V gene end was trimmed by 5 bases and the J gene end by 6 bases; junction bases not matched to a gene: 15. The CDR3 nucleotides read TGTGCCAGCAGCGCCTTAGGCGGACGCCGGGGGGGCAATGAGCAGTTCTTC. Its protein product is CASSALGGRRGGNEQFF.